Below, 13 T cell receptor beta chains from the same sample are listed, as sequenced in a study of blood T cell repertoires in COVID-19. Using immunoSEQ multiplex PCR, the repertoire was profiled, and TCRdb retains in-frame clones only, with some absent. The sample lists about 70,000 clones; 81% were seen once. Sequenced material: peripheral blood. These receptors all come from a woman in her sixties or seventies with acute or convalescent COVID-19.

This sequence joins TRBV6-5 and TRBJ1-1, with D unclear. This CDR3 is 13 amino acids long. V was pared by 6 bases and J by 0 bases, with 8 bases between. CDR1 MNHEY and CDR2 SVGAGI come from the germline V gene. Written as DNA, the CDR3 is TGTGCCAGCAGGGAGAGCTTGAACACTGAAGCTTTCTTT. Encoded protein: CASRESLNTEAFF.

The chain recombines TRBV7-2 with TRBJ1-4, with D tentatively TRBD1 (6 bases). Trimming left V 4 bases short and J 4 bases short, with 7 bases between. The CDR3 contains 13 residues. Germline loops: CDR1 SGHTA, CDR2 FQGNSA. The CDR3 DNA reads TGTGCCAGCAGCTGGACAGTTAATGAAAAACTGTTTTTT. It is translated as CASSWTVNEKLFF. The entire variable domain, with the rest obtained from reference TRBV7-2 and TRBJ1-4, is as follows: GAGVSQSPSNKVTEKGKDVELRCDPISGHTALYWYRQSLGQGLEFLIYFQGNSAPDKSGLPSDRFSAERTGGSVSTLTIQRTQQEDSAVYLCASSWTVNEKLFFGSGTQLSVL.

The chain recombines TRBV6-5 with TRBJ1-4; D perhaps matches TRBD1 (5 bases). This CDR3 is 13 amino acids long. The germline gives CDR1 MNHEY, CDR2 SVGAGI. The germline V and J ends were trimmed by 6 bases and 5 bases, with 10 bases remaining between them. CDR3 bases: TGTGCCAGCAGCCAGGGCATAAATGAAAAACTGTTTTTT. Translating it yields CASSQGINEKLFF.

This clone showed up just a few times. The chain couples TRBV10-3 to TRBJ2-4, with a tentative D call TRBD1 (6 bases). Trimming took off 10 bases at V and 8 bases at J, with 15 bases between the two ends. CDR3 length: 12 amino acids. Germline CDR1 reads ENHRY; CDR2 reads SYGVKD. CDR3 in DNA: TGTGCCACAGGGGTTCTGGGGGACATTCAGTACTTC. The encoded protein is CATGVLGDIQYF.

The rearrangement links TRBV3-1 (or the pseudogene TRBV3-2) to TRBJ2-6; 13 bases map to TRBD2. CDR3 length equals 19 residues. After removal of 6 bases from V and 3 bases from J, the junction contained 11 bases not matched to a gene. Germline CDR1 LGHDT, CDR2 YNNKEL (reference sequence). This chain's CDR3 is CASSRTSGRARIGANVLTF. The DNA for the CDR3 is TGTGCCAGCAGTCGCACTAGCGGGAGGGCCAGAATTGGGGCCAACGTCCTGACTTTC.

CDR3 sequence reads: CATSREWGGRDNEQFF. In nucleotides, the CDR3 is TGTGCCACCAGCAGGGAGTGGGGCGGCCGGGACAATGAGCAGTTCTTC. The V gene is TRBV15, the J gene TRBJ2-1; the D gene is possibly TRBD1 (5 bases). CDR3 size: 16 residues. Germline V CDR1 and CDR2: LNHNV, YYDKDF (reference sequence). The V end was cut by 3 bases, the J end by 5 bases, with 17 bases between.

V and J are TRBV6-2 or TRBV6-3 and TRBJ2-7; D is possibly TRBD1 (5 bases). V lost 0 bases, J lost 4 bases, and 10 bases lay in between. Germline V CDR1 and CDR2: MNHEY, SVGEGT. The CDR3 has 14 amino acids. CDR3 region: CASSYSGASYEQYF. DNA of the CDR3: TGTGCCAGCAGTTACTCAGGGGCCTCATACGAGCAGTACTTC.

This clone was detected only once. V and J are TRBV27 and TRBJ2-2; D is ambiguous. Germline CDR1 and CDR2: MNHEY and SMNVEV (reference sequence). V lost 7 bases, J lost 0 bases, and 9 bases lay in between. CDR3 size: 14 residues. This CDR3 reads CASKSRPNTGELFF. CDR3 nucleotide sequence: TGTGCCAGCAAGTCGCGGCCGAACACCGGGGAGCTGTTTTTT.

The chain has TRBV28 and TRBJ2-7; tentative D call: TRBD2 (5 bases). The CDR3 loop spans 11 amino acids. Trimming removed 4 bases at V and 5 bases at J, with 6 bases between. Germline CDR1 and CDR2: MDHEN and SYDVKM. The CDR3 loop is CASSWRHEQYF. Here the CDR3 DNA reads TGTGCCAGCAGTTGGAGGCACGAGCAGTACTTC.

The CDR3: CASSQDTGVNQPQHF. Here the CDR3 DNA reads TGTGCCAGCAGCCAGGACACAGGGGTCAATCAGCCCCAGCATTTT. J is TRBJ1-5 and V is TRBV3-1 (or the pseudogene TRBV3-2), with 7 nucleotides matching TRBD1. Germline loops: CDR1 LGHDT, CDR2 YNNKEL (reference sequence). Trimming removed 3 bases from V and 3 bases from J; junction bases left unmatched: 5. The CDR3 sequence is 15 residues long.

CDR3 amino acids: CASSQVHSGNTIYF. CDR3 in DNA: TGTGCCAGCAGCCAAGTCCATTCTGGAAACACCATATATTTT. The chain employs TRBV14 and TRBJ1-3, with D unresolved. There are 14 residues in the CDR3. V lost 1 base and J lost 1, with 5 bases in between. The germline V gene encodes CDR1 SGHDN and CDR2 FVKESK. Full variable domain (missing parts from reference TRBV14 and TRBJ1-3): EAGVTQFPSHSVIEKGQTVTLRCDPISGHDNLYWYRRVMGKEIKFLLHFVKESKQDESGMPNNRFLAERTGGTYSTLKVQPAELEDSGVYFCASSQVHSGNTIYFGEGSWLTVV.

The V call is TRBV14, the J call TRBJ1-1, with D possibly TRBD1 on 6 matching bases. CDR1 is SGHDN, CDR2 FVKESK, per germline. V lost 0 bases and J lost 8, with 19 bases in between. The CDR3 extends over 16 amino acids. The CDR3 coding sequence is TGTGCCAGCAGCCAAGACCTACCCGGGACAACAGGAGAAGCTTTCTTT. Translation gives CASSQDLPGTTGEAFF.

The chain uses TRBV19 and TRBJ2-5; 8 nucleotides align to TRBD1. This CDR3 has 14 residues. With V trimmed by 10 bases and J by 5 bases, 12 bases remained unmatched. In germline, CDR1 is LNHDA, CDR2 SQIVND (reference sequence). For the CDR3, the DNA is TGTGCCACAAATTCCCAGGGGGCCGACGAGACCCAGTACTTC. It yields the protein CATNSQGADETQYF.